This T cell receptor beta chain was documented in a study of cytomegalovirus exposure and HLA in healthy donors. Data came from immunoSEQ multiplex PCR; TCRdb stores just in-frame clones and leaves some out. The data contain 110,000 or so clones, roughly nine tenths of them singletons. About this clone: Its antigen is currently unknown.

The CDR3 length is 13 residues. From germline, CDR1 is SEHNR and CDR2 FQNEAQ (reference sequence). Trimming pared 3 bases from V and 2 bases from J, leaving 7 bases between. Findings and limits, study-wide: The study designated 150 or so TCR beta chains cytomegalovirus-associated.

These donors were members of the roughly 120-subject validation cohort, a group separate from the approximately 680-subject first cohort. V and J are TRBV7-9 and TRBJ1-2; D unresolved. The sequence was collected from a man between 18 and 35 years old in good health and CMV-seropositive. Sample: PBMCs. The CDR3 is CASSLGLNYGYTF. CDR3 nucleotides: TGTGCCAGCAGCTTGGGCCTAAACTATGGCTACACCTTC.